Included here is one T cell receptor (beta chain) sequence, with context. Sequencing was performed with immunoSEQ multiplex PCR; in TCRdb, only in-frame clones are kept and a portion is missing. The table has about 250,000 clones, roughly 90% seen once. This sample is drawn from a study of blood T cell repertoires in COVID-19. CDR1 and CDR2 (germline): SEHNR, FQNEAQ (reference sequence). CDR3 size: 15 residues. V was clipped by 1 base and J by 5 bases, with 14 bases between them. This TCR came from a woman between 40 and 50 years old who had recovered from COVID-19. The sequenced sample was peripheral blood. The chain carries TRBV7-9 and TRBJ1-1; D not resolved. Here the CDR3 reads CASSLGEGWKTEAFF. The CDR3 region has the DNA TGTGCCAGCAGCTTAGGCGAGGGTTGGAAAACTGAAGCTTTCTTT.